This TCR beta chain was documented in a study of cytomegalovirus exposure and HLA in healthy donors. Regarding the study as a whole: Cytomegalovirus association was assigned to approximately 160 TCR beta chains. In vitro experiments confirmed that a few CMV-associated chains were specific for CMV antigens. Being productive about 87% or about 30% of the time was typical of most TCR beta V segments in an earlier analysis. Presence/absence analyses rested on an assumption that sequencing depth was roughly uniform across donors.

On this clone itself: Its antigen is not known.

PCR primers comprised 60 Vbeta and 13 Jbeta primers. Some clones are missing from TCRdb's copy, which holds only in-frame ones; the method was immunoSEQ multiplex PCR. Its listing shows roughly 90,000 clones. The CDR3 loop spans 15 amino acids. Germline V gene data show CDR1 as LNHDA and CDR2 as SQIVND (reference sequence). V lost 4 bases to trimming and J lost 1 base, with 10 bases between them. The chain is built from TRBV19 and TRBJ2-2, with a weak D call TRBD1 (6 bases). This receptor was taken from a man aged 45-65 years in good health and CMV-seropositive. The sequenced sample was PBMCs. CDR3: CASSTPGQNTGELFF. The DNA of the CDR3 is TGTGCCAGTAGTACCCCGGGACAGAACACCGGGGAGCTGTTTTTT.